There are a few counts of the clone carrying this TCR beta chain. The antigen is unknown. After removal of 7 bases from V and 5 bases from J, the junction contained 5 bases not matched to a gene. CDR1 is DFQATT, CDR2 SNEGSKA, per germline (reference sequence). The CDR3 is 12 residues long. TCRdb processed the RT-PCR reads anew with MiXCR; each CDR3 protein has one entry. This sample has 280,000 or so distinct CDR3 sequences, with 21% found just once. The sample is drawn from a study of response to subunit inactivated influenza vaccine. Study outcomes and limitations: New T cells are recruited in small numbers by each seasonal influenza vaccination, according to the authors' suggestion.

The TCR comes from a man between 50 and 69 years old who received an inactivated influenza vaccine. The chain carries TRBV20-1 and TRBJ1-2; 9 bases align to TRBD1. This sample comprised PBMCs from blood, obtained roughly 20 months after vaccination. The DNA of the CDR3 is TGCAGTGTTGGGGACAGGGAATATGGCTACACCTTC. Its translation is CSVGDREYGYTF.